These 31 T cell receptor beta chains came from one sample sequenced in a study of cytomegalovirus exposure and HLA in healthy donors. 13 Jbeta primers and 60 Vbeta primers were used for the PCR. The data were produced by immunoSEQ multiplex PCR, yet TCRdb's version contains in-frame clones alone and is incomplete. This table has around 150,000 clones, around 63% appearing once. The material sequenced was PBMCs. Receptors were obtained from a woman between 18 and 29 years old in good health and CMV-seropositive.

The chain recombines TRBV5-4 with TRBJ2-1; 11 nucleotides agree with TRBD2. J gave up 0 bases and V 3 bases, and 2 bases lay outside the gene matches. This CDR3 region has 16 residues. Germline CDR1 SGHNT, CDR2 YYREEE (reference sequence). CDR3 protein: CASSSGTSGSYNEQFF. CDR3 DNA: TGTGCCAGCAGCTCAGGGACTAGCGGCTCCTACAATGAGCAGTTCTTC.

The rearrangement joins TRBV30 to TRBJ2-1, with a weak D call TRBD2 (6 bases). The CDR3 extends over 15 amino acids. Germline loops: CDR1 GTSNPN, CDR2 SVGIG (reference sequence). Trimming removed 2 bases at V and 4 bases at J, with 15 bases between. The CDR3 coding sequence is TGTGCCTGGAGTAGAGCTAGCGTTACGTACAATGAGCAGTTCTTC. Its translation: CAWSRASVTYNEQFF.

The chain joins TRBV5-1 to TRBJ2-5; 15 nucleotides agree with TRBD2. The assigned J gene may be wrong: the sequence end matches TRBJ2-7 better. CDR3 length: 16 residues. Germline CDR1 is SGHRS and CDR2 is YFSETQ. The CDR3 loop reads CASSLGGTSGGNEQYF. CDR3 in DNA: TGCGCCAGCAGCTTGGGTGGGACTAGCGGGGGGAACGAGCAGTACTTC.

The chain recombines TRBV27 with TRBJ1-1, with a tentative D call TRBD1 (5 bases). CDR3 length: 14 amino acids. The V and J ends lost 5 bases and 5 bases respectively, with 15 bases between them. Germline-derived CDR1 and CDR2 are MNHEY and SMNVEV (reference sequence). The CDR3 loop reads CASSDRAGRTEAFF. The CDR3 bases are TGTGCCAGCAGTGACCGGGCAGGGCGGACTGAAGCTTTCTTT.

This clone was observed a handful of times. The chain carries TRBV19 and TRBJ2-7, with a possible D match to TRBD2 (6 bases). CDR3 size: 15 residues. Deletions cut 5 bases from V and 0 bases from J, with 14 bases between. Germline V gene lookup returns CDR1 LNHDA and CDR2 SQIVND (reference sequence). The CDR3 is CASSVGTFTSYEQYF. The CDR3 DNA is TGTGCCAGTAGTGTTGGGACTTTTACCTCCTACGAGCAGTACTTC.

The chain's CDR3 is CAWGGGGKETQYF. The CDR3, as DNA: TGTGCCTGGGGGGGAGGGGGGAAAGAGACCCAGTACTTC. The chain couples TRBV30 to TRBJ2-5; tentative D call: TRBD2 (7 bases). V lost 5 bases and J lost 3, with 13 bases in between. Germline CDR1 is GTSNPN and CDR2 is SVGIG (reference sequence). The CDR3 covers 13 residues.

The V gene is TRBV2, the J gene TRBJ2-7; 9 bases map to TRBD1. Trimming took 8 bases from V and 5 from J; bases not matched to a gene: 10. Germline CDR1 reads SNHLY; CDR2 reads FYNNEI. The CDR3 is 14 residues long. The CDR3 spells CASQRDRVTDEQYF. Here the CDR3 DNA reads TGTGCCAGCCAAAGGGACAGGGTAACAGACGAGCAGTACTTC. The full variable domain, rest sourced from reference TRBV2 and TRBJ2-7, is EPEVTQTPSHQVTQMGQEVILRCVPISNHLYFYWYRQILGQKVEFLVSFYNNEISEKSEIFDDQFSVERPDGSNFTLKIRSTKLEDSAMYFCASQRDRVTDEQYFGPGTRLTVT.

This chain links TRBV7-9 with TRBJ1-1; no definite D call. V was trimmed by 5 bases and J by 5 bases, leaving 12 bases between them. The CDR3 runs 13 residues. Germline values: CDR1 SEHNR, CDR2 FQNEAQ (reference sequence). Here the CDR3 reads CASSLSERTEAFF. CDR3 in DNA: TGTGCCAGCAGCCTGAGTGAGAGAACTGAAGCTTTCTTT.

This rearrangement joins TRBV10-3 to TRBJ1-2, with D possibly matching TRBD1 (5 bases). The CDR3 runs 15 residues. Germline lookup yields CDR1 ENHRY and CDR2 SYGVKD. V lost 3 bases and J lost 4, with 15 bases in between. CDR3 bases: TGTGCCATCAGTGAAGGAGGAGGGGCCCTCTATGGCTACACCTTC. Protein sequence: CAISEGGGALYGYTF.

This clone appeared once. This chain connects TRBV20-1 to TRBJ2-1, with D perhaps TRBD1 (5 bases). Per germline, CDR1 DFQATT and CDR2 SNEGSKA (reference sequence). The CDR3 runs to 10 residues. The V end was cut by 3 bases, the J end by 13 bases, with 10 bases between. The CDR3 reads CSASRENQFF. The CDR3 DNA sequence: TGCAGTGCTAGCAGGGAAAACCAGTTCTTC.

The rearrangement joins TRBV5-6 to TRBJ2-3; TRBD2 might be the D (7 bases). Germline loops: CDR1 SGHDT, CDR2 YYEEEE. The V end lost 4 bases, the J end lost 6 bases, and 18 bases lay between the germline ends. CDR3 length: 15 residues. CDR3 DNA: TGTGCCAGCAGCCATCGAAGGGGGGGGAGGGATACGCAGTATTTT. Encoded protein: CASSHRRGGRDTQYF.

This chain connects TRBV9 to TRBJ2-3; TRBD1 matches 7 bases. This CDR3 has 15 amino acids. V lost 7 bases to trimming and J lost 2 bases; unmatched junction nucleotides: 10. Germline V CDR1 and CDR2: SGDLS, YYNGEE. CDR3 protein: CASSLGGRDTDTQYF. CDR3 bases: TGTGCCAGCTCATTAGGGGGCCGGGACACAGATACGCAGTATTTT.

This clone turned up a few times. A far larger clone is off by one base, so a read error is likely. The same CDR3 also results from other DNA sequences found in this sample. The V gene is TRBV7-8, the J gene TRBJ1-1; D unclear. Germline V gives CDR1 SGHVS, CDR2 FQNEAQ. The CDR3 is made up of 13 amino acids. CDR3 sequence (DNA): TGTGCGAGCAGCTTCTCGGTGAACACTGAAGCTTTCTTT. Translation: CASSFSVNTEAFF.

The V gene is TRBV4-2, the J gene TRBJ2-3; the D gene is possibly TRBD1 (5 bases). Trimming shortened V by 1 base and J by 6 bases, and 8 bases separated the two germline ends. Germline CDR1 and CDR2: LGHNA and YNFKEQ. The CDR3 contains 13 residues. Here the CDR3 reads CASSQAPGDTQYF. DNA of the CDR3: TGTGCCAGCAGCCAAGCCCCAGGGGATACGCAGTATTTT.

The V gene is TRBV21-1, the J gene TRBJ2-7; TRBD2, the table's D call, lacks a check against the DNA. TRBV21-1 counts as a pseudogene. The CDR3 runs to 15 residues. Here the CDR3 reads CASKGTSGGFYEQYF. The CDR3 DNA reads as TGTGCCAGCAAGGGGACTAGCGGGGGCTTCTACGAGCAGTACTTC.

The V gene is TRBV13, the J gene TRBJ2-7; no definite D call. The germline gives CDR1 PRHDT, CDR2 FYEKMQ (reference sequence). The CDR3 is 13 amino acids. The germline V and J ends were trimmed by 4 bases and 4 bases, with 11 bases remaining between them. The CDR3 protein is CASSSAGSYEQYF. The CDR3 bases are TGTGCCAGCAGCTCAGCCGGGTCATACGAGCAGTACTTC.

This clone was seen a few times. V is TRBV7-2 and J is TRBJ1-4; 7 bases are shared with TRBD1. CDR1 is SGHTA, CDR2 FQGNSA, per germline. This CDR3 contains 14 residues. Trimming at V came to 1 base and at J to 7 bases, leaving 3 bases not matched to a gene. The CDR3 DNA reads TGTGCCAGCAGCTTAGGGGGGACAGCTGAAAAACTGTTTTTT. Its translation: CASSLGGTAEKLFF.

V usage is TRBV27 and J usage is TRBJ1-6; tentatively, D is TRBD1 (6 bases). V shed 5 bases and J shed 9 bases, with 14 bases lying between them. Germline loops: CDR1 MNHEY, CDR2 SMNVEV (reference sequence). The CDR3 runs 14 residues. CDR3 sequence reads: CASSTRTVGSPLHF. For the CDR3, the DNA is TGTGCCAGCAGTACTCGGACAGTCGGTTCACCCCTCCACTTT.

The chain joins TRBV27 to TRBJ2-5; 11 bases line up with TRBD2. Germline CDR1 reads MNHEY; CDR2 reads SMNVEV (reference sequence). The ends lost 2 bases at V and 5 bases at J; junction bases unmatched: 13. The CDR3 is 18 residues long. CDR3: CASSLRLLAGGPRETQYF. As DNA, the CDR3 is TGTGCCAGCAGTTTACGATTGTTAGCGGGAGGGCCCCGGGAGACCCAGTACTTC.

The chain couples TRBV11-2 to TRBJ1-2, with 7 nucleotides matching TRBD1. V dropped 1 base and J dropped 2; count of bases not matched to a gene: 1. The germline V gene has CDR1 SGHAT and CDR2 FQNNGV. The CDR3 is made up of 14 amino acids. This chain's CDR3 is CASSLGGQNYGYTF. The CDR3 DNA follows: TGTGCCAGCAGCTTAGGGGGACAGAACTATGGCTACACCTTC.

The J gene is TRBJ2-7, the V gene TRBV30; tentatively, D is TRBD1 (6 bases). The V end was cut by 2 bases, the J end by 3 bases, with 11 bases between. CDR3 length equals 13 residues. Germline V gene lookup returns CDR1 GTSNPN and CDR2 SVGIG (reference sequence). The CDR3 protein is CAWSLGHRYEQYF. The CDR3 region has the DNA TGTGCCTGGAGTTTGGGACACCGCTACGAGCAGTACTTC.

V is TRBV2 and J is TRBJ2-4, with 12 bases identical to TRBD2. The CDR3 spans 15 residues. Per germline, CDR1 SNHLY and CDR2 FYNNEI. Trimming at V came to 10 bases and at J to 5 bases, leaving 9 bases not matched to a gene. The CDR3 sequence: CATLAGGRYENIQYF. The CDR3 region has the DNA TGTGCCACCCTAGCGGGGGGGCGTTACGAAAACATTCAGTACTTC.

V gene TRBV6-5 combines with J gene TRBJ1-1; weak D call: TRBD1 (6 bases). The V gene's germline CDR1 is MNHEY and CDR2 SVGAGI. This CDR3 region has 14 residues. Trimming cost V 2 bases and J 5 bases, with 12 bases left between them. The DNA for the CDR3 is TGTGCCAGCAGTTACCGCCAACAGGGAACTGAAGCTTTCTTT. The encoded protein is CASSYRQQGTEAFF.

This sequence joins TRBV27 and TRBJ2-2; D is ambiguous. This CDR3 region has 15 residues. Between the trimmed V and J ends, which lost 0 bases and 4 bases, there was a span of 9 bases. The germline CDR1 and CDR2 sequences are MNHEY and SMNVEV (reference sequence). The CDR3 nucleotides are TGTGCCAGCAGTTTATCCCGGGTGGCCACCGGGGAGCTGTTTTTT. It yields the protein CASSLSRVATGELFF.

The V call is TRBV30, the J call TRBJ1-5; 9 positions agree with TRBD1. V dropped 0 bases and J dropped 7; count of bases not matched to a gene: 7. Germline V CDR1 and CDR2: GTSNPN, SVGIG (reference sequence). This CDR3 region has 15 residues. This chain's CDR3 is CAWSVSDRGGQPQHF. The DNA for the CDR3 is TGTGCCTGGAGTGTCTCGGACAGGGGTGGCCAGCCCCAGCATTTT. The full variable domain, in which reference TRBV30 and TRBJ1-5 provide the parts outside the CDR3, is SQTIHQWPATLVQPVGSPLSLECTVEGTSNPNLYWYRQAAGRGLQLLFYSVGIGQISSEVPQNLSASRPQDRQFILSSKKLLLSDSGFYLCAWSVSDRGGQPQHFGDGTRLSIL.

The chain combines TRBV9 with TRBJ1-6; perhaps TRBD1 as D (6 bases). Trimming took 4 bases from V and 7 from J, leaving 15 bases between them. The CDR3 spans 15 residues. Germline V gives CDR1 SGDLS, CDR2 YYNGEE. The CDR3 nucleotides read TGTGCCAGCAGCCTCAGGGGTTCTGGGAATTCACCCCTCCACTTT. Residues: CASSLRGSGNSPLHF.

Only one count was recorded for this clone. V usage is TRBV7-2 and J usage is TRBJ2-7; 7 bases agree with TRBD1. V shed 5 bases, J shed 2 bases, and the junction held 6 bases outside the gene matches. The CDR3 sequence is 14 residues long. Germline CDR1 is SGHTA and CDR2 is FQGNSA. The CDR3 protein is CASSLWDSAYEQYF. The DNA for the CDR3 is TGTGCCAGCAGCCTATGGGACAGCGCCTACGAGCAGTACTTC.

The CDR3 nucleotides read TGCGCCAGCAGTGCCCCTCGGGAGCAGTTCTTC. As protein: CASSAPREQFF. This chain links TRBV10-2 with TRBJ2-1, with D hard to call. The germline V gene has CDR1 WSHSY and CDR2 SAAADI. The V end was cut by 4 bases, the J end by 10 bases, with 8 bases between. The CDR3 contains 11 residues.

The chain couples TRBV27 to TRBJ2-1, with 8 bases lining up with TRBD2. The V and J ends lost 6 bases and 4 bases, in that order; junction bases with no gene match: 11. Germline assignment: CDR1 MNHEY and CDR2 SMNVEV (reference sequence). The CDR3 is 16 amino acids. CDR3 residues: CASSWLRGGLYNEQFF. The CDR3, as DNA: TGTGCCAGCAGCTGGTTACGGGGGGGCCTATACAATGAGCAGTTCTTC.

The chain carries TRBV9 and TRBJ1-1; 7 bases are shared with TRBD1. CDR1 is SGDLS and CDR2 is YYNGEE in the germline V gene. Trimming at V came to 1 base and at J to 0 bases, leaving 9 bases not matched to a gene. The length of the CDR3 is 17 residues. The CDR3 DNA follows: TGTGCCAGCAGCGTAAAGGGGGCTCCCTCTATGAACACTGAAGCTTTCTTT. Translation: CASSVKGAPSMNTEAFF.

The V gene is TRBV20-1, the J gene TRBJ1-1; 9 nucleotides align to TRBD1. The trim removed 6 bases at V and 11 bases at J, leaving 7 bases unmatched. CDR1 and CDR2 from the germline V gene are DFQATT and SNEGSKA (reference sequence). The CDR3 extends over 11 amino acids. For the CDR3, the DNA is TGCAGTGCCAACCGAGGGACAGGGGCTTTCTTT. As protein: CSANRGTGAFF.